The clone carrying this T cell receptor (beta chain) was picked up many times. Its specificity is unknown. TCRdb independently ran MiXCR on the 5' RACE reads; one entry per CDR3 protein. This sample carries roughly 350,000 distinct CDR3 sequences, under 25% of them seen once, and the ten largest clones take about 12%. With 4 bases clipped from V and 7 bases from J, the junction kept 11 bases outside the gene matches. The germline gives CDR1 SGHRS, CDR2 YFSETQ. The CDR3 runs to 15 residues. The data stem from a study of T-cell memory formation after mild COVID-19. Study-level results: Clones from the second wave (peaking day 37) had unconfirmed SARS-CoV-2 specificity.

The sample consisted of PBMCs or a T cell subset sorted from them (not recorded which). This TCR derives from an adult woman who had mild COVID-19 (a few samples of this study predate the infection). Cell type and time point are not known. The chain joins TRBV5-1 to TRBJ2-1; 7 bases match TRBD2. The CDR3 nucleotides are TGCGCCAGCAGCGTCCTTGGGAGGGCCGGGAATGAGCAGTTCTTC. This encodes CASSVLGRAGNEQFF.